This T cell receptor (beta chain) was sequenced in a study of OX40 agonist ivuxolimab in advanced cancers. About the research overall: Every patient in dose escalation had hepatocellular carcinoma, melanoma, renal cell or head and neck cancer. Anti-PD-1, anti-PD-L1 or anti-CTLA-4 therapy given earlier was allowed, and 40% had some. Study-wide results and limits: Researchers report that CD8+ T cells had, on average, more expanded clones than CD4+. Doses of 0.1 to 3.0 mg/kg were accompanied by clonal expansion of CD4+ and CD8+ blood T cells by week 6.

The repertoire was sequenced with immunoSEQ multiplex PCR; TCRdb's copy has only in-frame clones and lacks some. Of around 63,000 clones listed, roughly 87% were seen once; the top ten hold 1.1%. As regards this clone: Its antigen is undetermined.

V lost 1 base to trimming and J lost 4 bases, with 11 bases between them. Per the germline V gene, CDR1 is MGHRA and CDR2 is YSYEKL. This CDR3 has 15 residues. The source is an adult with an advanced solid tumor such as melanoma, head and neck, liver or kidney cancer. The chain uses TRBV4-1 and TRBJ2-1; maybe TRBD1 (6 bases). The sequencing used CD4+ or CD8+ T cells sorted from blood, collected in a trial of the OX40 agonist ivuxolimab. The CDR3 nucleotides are TGCGCCAGCAGCCAAGGAGTCGGACAGTACAATGAGCAGTTCTTC. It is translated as CASSQGVGQYNEQFF.